Here is one T cell receptor beta chain with its context. Its antigen remains unknown. This entry comes from a study of healthy donors' naive CD4 and CD8 T cells. Study context: Donors came from three age groups: 20-25, 40-50 and 60-70 years.

Starting from approximately 500 ng of total RNA, TCR libraries were made with linear amplification. MiXCR, applied by TCRdb to the reads, yields one record per CDR3 protein. The table has 180,000 or so distinct CDR3 sequences, about four fifths seen once. Study observations and caveats: A reported CD4+/CD8+ bias affected most V and J genes in naive cells.

The sequencing sample was made of naive CD4+ and CD8+ T cells sorted from blood, pooled from several donors. The TCR originated in a pool of human donors in good health; the sample pools cells from several healthy donors.

The CDR3 coding sequence is TGCAGCGCCGGGACTATAGCGGACATTCAGTACTTC. It specifies CSAGTIADIQYF. V usage is TRBV29-1 and J usage is TRBJ2-4, with 7 bases matching TRBD2. V was clipped by 7 bases and J by 8 bases; unmatched bases: 8. The CDR3 loop spans 12 amino acids. Germline CDR1 reads SQVTM; CDR2 reads ANQGSEA.